This T cell receptor (beta chain) was profiled in a study of CD8 T cells in Susac syndrome. TEMRA cells were enriched by FACS, and CD4+ and CD8+ T cells were negatively isolated. The V gene end was trimmed by 5 bases and the J gene end by 4 bases; junction bases not matched to a gene: 7. This CDR3 is 15 amino acids long. Reverse transcription of roughly 0.5 to 1 ug RNA was performed with random hexamers. An immunoSEQ multiplex PCR amplified TCR beta CDR3 over 54 Vbeta and 13 Jbeta. In TCRdb, the immunoSEQ multiplex PCR reads were re-called with MiXCR into one record per CDR3 protein. The table includes about 300,000 distinct CDR3 sequences, approximately 90% detected once.

The sequenced sample consisted of CD4+ T cells from PBMCs. The V and J genes are TRBV12-3 or TRBV12-4 and TRBJ1-5; 8 bases are a match to TRBD1. The TCR was taken from a human donor with multiple sclerosis. Here the CDR3 DNA reads TGTGCCAGCAGTGGTGATAACAGGGGGAATCAGCCCCAGCATTTT. Protein sequence: CASSGDNRGNQPQHF.